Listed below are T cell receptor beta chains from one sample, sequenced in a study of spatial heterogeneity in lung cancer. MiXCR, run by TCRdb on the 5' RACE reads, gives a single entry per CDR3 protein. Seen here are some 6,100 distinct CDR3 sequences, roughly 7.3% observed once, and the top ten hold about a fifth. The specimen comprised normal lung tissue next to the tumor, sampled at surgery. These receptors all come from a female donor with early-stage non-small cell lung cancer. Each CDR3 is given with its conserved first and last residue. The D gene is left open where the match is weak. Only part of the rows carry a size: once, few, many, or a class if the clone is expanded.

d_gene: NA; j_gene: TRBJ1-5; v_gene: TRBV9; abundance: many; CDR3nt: TGTGCCAGCAGCTCCTCCAATAGCAATCAGCCCCAGCATTTT; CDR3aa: CASSSSNSNQPQHF
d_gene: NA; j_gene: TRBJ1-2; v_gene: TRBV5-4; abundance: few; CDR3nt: TGTGCCAGCAGCTTGGGAGGACAGAGTAAGGATGGCTACACCTTC; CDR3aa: CASSLGGQSKDGYTF
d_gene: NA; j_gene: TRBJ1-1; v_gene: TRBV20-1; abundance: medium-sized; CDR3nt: TGCAGTGCTAGAGATCTGGTCAGGCCCCACACTGAAGCTTTCTTT; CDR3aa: CSARDLVRPHTEAFF
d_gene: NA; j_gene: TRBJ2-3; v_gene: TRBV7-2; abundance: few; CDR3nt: TGTGCCAGCAGCTTAGGGGGGCCCTCAGATACGCAGTATTTT; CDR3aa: CASSLGGPSDTQYF
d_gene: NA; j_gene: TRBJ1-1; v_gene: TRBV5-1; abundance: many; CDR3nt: TGCGCCAGCAGCCTGGTGGACAATAGGAACACTGAAGCTTTCTTT; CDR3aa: CASSLVDNRNTEAFF
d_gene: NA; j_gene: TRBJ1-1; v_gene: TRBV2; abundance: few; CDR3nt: TGTGCCAGCTCCAATAGGGCAGATAACACTGAAGCTTTCTTT; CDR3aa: CASSNRADNTEAFF
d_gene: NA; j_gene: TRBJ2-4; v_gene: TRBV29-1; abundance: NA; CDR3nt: TGCAGCGTTGAGATAGACAGCGGGCGGGTTCAGTACTTC; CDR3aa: CSVEIDSGRVQYF
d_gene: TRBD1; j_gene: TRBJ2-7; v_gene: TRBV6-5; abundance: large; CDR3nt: TGTGCCAGCAGTCTCGCGGGGACAGGGTTGAACGAGCAGTACTTC; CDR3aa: CASSLAGTGLNEQYF
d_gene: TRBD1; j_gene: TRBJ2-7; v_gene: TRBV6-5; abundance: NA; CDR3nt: TGTGCCAGCAGCCTGGGAAGGACAGGGGCGGGGGAGCAGTACTTC; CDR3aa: CASSLGRTGAGEQYF
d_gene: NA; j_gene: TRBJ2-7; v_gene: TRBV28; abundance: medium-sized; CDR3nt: TGTGCCAGCAGTTTTAGAGGGTTGCCCTACGAGCAGTACTTC; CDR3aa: CASSFRGLPYEQYF
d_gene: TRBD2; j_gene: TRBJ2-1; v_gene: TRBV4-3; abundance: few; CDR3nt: TGCGCCAGCAGCCAAGAAACGGGGGGCTACAATGAGCAGTTCTTC; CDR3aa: CASSQETGGYNEQFF
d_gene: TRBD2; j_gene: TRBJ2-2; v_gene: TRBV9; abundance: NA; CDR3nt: TGTGCCAGCAGCCCCTTAGCGGGGGGGCTGGGCGGGGAGCTGTTTTTT; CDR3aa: CASSPLAGGLGGELFF
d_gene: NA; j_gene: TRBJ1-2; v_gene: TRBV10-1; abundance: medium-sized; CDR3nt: TGCGCCAGCCGTGAGACTAACTATGGCTACACCTTC; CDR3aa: CASRETNYGYTF
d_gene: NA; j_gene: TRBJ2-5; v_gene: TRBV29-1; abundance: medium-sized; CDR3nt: TGCAGCGTTTTTGTCCCCTCGGCGGAGACCCAGTACTTC; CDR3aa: CSVFVPSAETQYF
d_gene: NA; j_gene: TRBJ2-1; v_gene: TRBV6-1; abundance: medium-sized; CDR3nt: TGTGCCAGCAGTGAAATACTAAGGAATGAGCAGTTCTTC; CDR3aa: CASSEILRNEQFF
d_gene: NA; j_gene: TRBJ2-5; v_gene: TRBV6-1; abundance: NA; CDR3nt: TGTGCCAGCAGTGAAGCGCCGGGGGTGGGGGAGACCCAGTACTTC; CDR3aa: CASSEAPGVGETQYF
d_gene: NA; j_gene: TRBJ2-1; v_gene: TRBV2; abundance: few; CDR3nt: TGTGCCAGCGTTTCGGGTCGGGGCCCCAATGAGCAGTTCTTC; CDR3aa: CASVSGRGPNEQFF
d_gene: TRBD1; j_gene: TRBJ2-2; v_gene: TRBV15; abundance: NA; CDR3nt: TGTGCCACCAGCGCTCGGGACAGGGGGAACACCGGGGAGCTGTTTTTT; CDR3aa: CATSARDRGNTGELFF
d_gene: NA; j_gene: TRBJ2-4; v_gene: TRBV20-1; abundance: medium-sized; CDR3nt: TGCAGTGCTAGAGATAAGGGTCAGGACAAAAACATTCAGTACTTC; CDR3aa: CSARDKGQDKNIQYF
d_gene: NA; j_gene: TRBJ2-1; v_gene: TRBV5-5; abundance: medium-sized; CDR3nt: TGTGCCTGTAAAGGGGGAACTAGGGGCAATGAGCAGTTCTTC; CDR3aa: CACKGGTRGNEQFF
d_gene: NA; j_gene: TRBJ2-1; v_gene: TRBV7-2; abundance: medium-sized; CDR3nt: TGTGCCAGCAGCTTAGCAGAAAGGCAGTTCTTC; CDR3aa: CASSLAERQFF
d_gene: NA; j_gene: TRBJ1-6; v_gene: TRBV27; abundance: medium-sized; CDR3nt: TGTGCCAGCAGTTTGAGGTCAACAGATACTTCACCCCTCCACTTT; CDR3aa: CASSLRSTDTSPLHF
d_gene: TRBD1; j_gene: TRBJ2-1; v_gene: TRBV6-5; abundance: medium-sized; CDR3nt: TGTGCCAGCAGCTCGGGGACAGTATACAATGAGCAGTTCTTC; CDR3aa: CASSSGTVYNEQFF
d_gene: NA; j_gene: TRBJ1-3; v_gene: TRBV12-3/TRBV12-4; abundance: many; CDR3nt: TGTGCCAGCAGTCCCACGGGGGCCGGTGGAAACACCATATATTTT; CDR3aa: CASSPTGAGGNTIYF
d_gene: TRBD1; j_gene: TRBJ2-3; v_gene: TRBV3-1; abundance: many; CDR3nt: TGTGCCAGCAGCCGACGGATCCGGGACAGGGGCACAGATACGCAGTATTTT; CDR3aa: CASSRRIRDRGTDTQYF
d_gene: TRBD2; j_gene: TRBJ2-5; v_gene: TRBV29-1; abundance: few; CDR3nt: TGCAGCGGGATTAGCGGGGGGGGGTTGGAGACCCAGTACTTC; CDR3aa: CSGISGGGLETQYF
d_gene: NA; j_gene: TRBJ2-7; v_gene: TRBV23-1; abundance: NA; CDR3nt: TGCGCCAGCAGCCCTGTTCGAGGGCCGCGCTCCTACGAGCAGTACTTC; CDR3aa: CASSPVRGPRSYEQYF
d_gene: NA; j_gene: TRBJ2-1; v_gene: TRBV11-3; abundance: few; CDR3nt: TGTGCCAGCAGCCCTAGAGGCCAAAACCTTAGGGCTAGGGATGAGCAGTTCTTC; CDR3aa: CASSPRGQNLRARDEQFF
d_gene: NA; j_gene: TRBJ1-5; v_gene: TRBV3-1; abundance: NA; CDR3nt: TGTGCCAGCGGATCCATATCGGGACCAAACAATCAGCCCCAGCATTTT; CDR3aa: CASGSISGPNNQPQHF
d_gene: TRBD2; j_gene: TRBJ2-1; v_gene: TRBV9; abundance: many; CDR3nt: TGTGCCAGCAGCTCCACCGGGACTAGCGGGGGCCCTATGTTCTTC; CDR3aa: CASSSTGTSGGPMFF
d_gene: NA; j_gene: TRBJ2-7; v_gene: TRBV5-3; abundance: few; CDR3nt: TGTGCCAGAAGTTATGAGAGGACGACCTACGAGCAGTACTTC; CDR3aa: CARSYERTTYEQYF
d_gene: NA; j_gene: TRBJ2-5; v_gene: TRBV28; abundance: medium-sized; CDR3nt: TGTGCCAGCAGTTACAGAAACCAAGAGACCCAGTACTTC; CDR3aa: CASSYRNQETQYF
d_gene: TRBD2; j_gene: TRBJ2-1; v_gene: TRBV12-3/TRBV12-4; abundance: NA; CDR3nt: TGTGCCAGCAGTTTACGACTAGCGGGGCCCTCCTACAATGAGCAGTTCTTC; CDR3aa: CASSLRLAGPSYNEQFF
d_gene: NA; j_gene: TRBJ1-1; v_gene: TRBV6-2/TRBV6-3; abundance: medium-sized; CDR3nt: TGTGCCACTGGGGACCCAGGTCCGGTAACTGAAGCTTTCTTT; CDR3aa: CATGDPGPVTEAFF
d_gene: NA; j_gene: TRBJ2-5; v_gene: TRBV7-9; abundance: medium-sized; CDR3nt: TGTGCCAGCAGCTTAGTTGGTGGTACAGAGACCCAGTACTTC; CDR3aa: CASSLVGGTETQYF
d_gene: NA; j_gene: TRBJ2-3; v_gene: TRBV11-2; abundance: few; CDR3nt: TGTGCCAGCAGACTTATGGATACGCAGTATTTT; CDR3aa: CASRLMDTQYF
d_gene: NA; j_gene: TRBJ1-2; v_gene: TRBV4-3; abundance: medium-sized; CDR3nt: TGCGCCAGCAGCCAAACCGGGGACCACTATGGCTACACCTTC; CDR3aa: CASSQTGDHYGYTF